These 27 T cell receptor delta chains share one sample of origin, sequenced in a study of γδ T cells in repeated Plasmodium falciparum infection. Vgamma9/Vdelta2+ and Vdelta2-negative gammadelta T cells were flow-sorted from PBMC for bulk sequencing. TCRdb re-analyzed the multiplex PCR reads via CATT. The sample gives over 45,000 delta-chain clones, over 1.5% of which show up once; 7.5% to 10% is in the top ten. The sample comprised gamma-delta T cells from blood. The receptors originated from a pool of human donors (malaria-infected and uninfected, not separated).

There are a few counts of this clone. A far larger clone is one base from this, pointing to a likely read error. This chain links TRDV1 with TRDJ1, with TRDD3 matching over 9 bases. The J gene was not available in TCRdb and was assigned here by matching the DNA to germline segments. This CDR3 region has 20 residues. Germline CDR1 reads TSWWSYY; CDR2 reads QGS. V was pared by 8 bases and J by 0 bases, with 22 bases of the junction left unmatched. This chain's CDR3 is CALRGGGYPGILEYTDKLIF. The CDR3, as DNA: TGTGCTCTTAGGGGAGGGGGATACCCTGGGATACTGGAGTACACCGATAAACTCATCTTT.

This clone was observed many times. The mismatch at residue 6 between this DNA's translation and the TCRdb protein of a much larger clone likely reflects a read error; the protein shown is translated from the DNA. The chain couples TRDV1 to TRDJ1, with D possibly matching TRDD3 (5 bases). Matching the DNA to germline supplied the J gene, which TCRdb does not give. This CDR3 is built from 15 residues. The V end lost 2 bases, the J end lost 1 base, and 11 bases lay between the germline ends. Looked up from germline, CDR1 is TSWWSYY and CDR2 is QGS. In DNA form, the CDR3 reads TGTGCTCTTGGGGAAACGGGGGTTAGCACCGATAAACTCATCTTT. Translation: CALGETGVSTDKLIF.

This clone was observed many times. This DNA's translation differs at residue 17 from TCRdb's protein, which comes from a much larger clone; a read error is likely, and the protein shown is translated from the DNA. CDR3 coding DNA: TGTGCCTGTGACACGAAGTACTACCAGCCGATGTACACCGATAAACTCACCTTT. Translation: CACDTKYYQPMYTDKLTF. The chain links TRDV2 to TRDJ1; D is unresolved. The length of the CDR3 is 18 residues. CDR1 is GEAIGNYY, CDR2 EKD, per germline.

Comment on this clone: TCRdb assigns this DNA the protein of a much larger clone, which departs from its translation at residue 15; this likely reflects a read error, and the protein shown comes from translating the DNA. The genes are TRDV1 and TRDJ2; tentatively, D is TRDD3 (6 bases). The J gene is not listed in TCRdb, so it was assigned here from a DNA match to germline. The CDR3 is 19 residues long. Germline lookup yields CDR1 TSWWSYY and CDR2 QGS. The germline V and J ends were trimmed by 0 bases and 9 bases, with 26 bases remaining between them. The CDR3 here is CALGELGPTPSGIETQLFF. CDR3 sequence (DNA): TGTGCTCTTGGGGAACTGGGTCCGACCCCCTCGGGGATCGAAACACAACTCTTCTTT.

Concerning this clone: This likely stems from a read error, as it lies one base from a far larger clone. Other DNA sequences in the sample encode the same CDR3. There is no J gene call, but TRDV1 is given as the V gene; the table's D call TRDD3 went unverified against the DNA. The CDR3 is 21 amino acids. Germline CDR1 TSWWSYY, CDR2 QGS. For the CDR3, the DNA is TGTGCTCTTGGGGAACAGAGAATCCTGAGGTGGGGGATATTGGTGTCCGATAAACTCATCTTC. Its translation is CALGEQRILRWGILVSDKLIF.

On this clone itself: A junction end diverges from the germline sequence, so it may reflect a read error. Other DNA sequences of this sample code for an identical CDR3. This chain links TRDV1 with TRDJ1, with 8 bases that match TRDD3. The CDR3 consists of 23 residues. Germline V gene sequence: CDR1 TSWWSYY, CDR2 QGS. The CDR3 DNA is TGTGCTCTTGGGGACCCTCCTTTTACCACGTCTGTACTGGGGGTCGAGTACACCGATAAGCTCATTTTT. Translation gives CALGDPPFTTSVLGVEYTDKLIF.

This clone was picked up a small number of times. A far larger clone is a single base away, which makes a read error likely. The same CDR3 is also encoded by other DNA sequences in this sample. The chain couples TRDV1 to TRDJ1, with no clear D. As TCRdb names no J gene, one was assigned here on the basis of a DNA match to germline. The CDR3 has 17 residues. Germline V gives CDR1 TSWWSYY, CDR2 QGS. The CDR3 spells CALGGWRQLVYTDKLIF. In DNA form, the CDR3 reads TGTGCTCTTGGGGGCTGGCGGCAGTTGGTTTACACTGATAAACTCATCTTT.

A few counts support this clone. TCRdb's entry gives the protein of a much larger clone, which mismatches this DNA's translation at residue 8, likely from a read error; the protein reported here is translated from the DNA. This rearrangement joins TRDV1 to TRDJ1, with 11 positions matching TRDD3. The J gene was not available in TCRdb and was assigned here by matching the DNA to germline segments. From germline, CDR1 is TSWWSYY and CDR2 QGS. J lost 1 base, V lost 3 bases, and 22 bases had no gene match. CDR3 size: 22 residues. CDR3 in DNA: TGTGCTCTTGGGGATTCTTCCTCCCTCGGAAGAGTGTGGGGGATACGCACCGATAAACTCATCTTT. Amino acid sequence: CALGDSSSLGRVWGIRTDKLIF.

To note about this clone: TCRdb's entry gives the protein of a much larger clone, which mismatches this DNA's translation at residue 11, likely from a read error; the protein reported here is translated from the DNA. The genes are TRDV1 and TRDJ1, with TRDD3 matching 9 bases. This CDR3 has 19 residues. Germline V gene lookup returns CDR1 TSWWSYY and CDR2 QGS. Trimming took 1 base from V and 9 from J; bases not matched to a gene: 21. The CDR3 DNA is TGTGCTCTTGGGGAACGTATCCTTTTGTACCGGGGGATACAGGGAGAACTCATCTTT. Amino acids: CALGERILLYRGIQGELIF.

In this sample, this clone turned up many times. TCRdb and the translated DNA give different amino acids at residue 4; the protein presented here is the one translated from the DNA. CDR3 sequence reads: CALWEHCPYEVGNKSVDKLIF. For the CDR3, the DNA is TGTGCTCTTTGGGAACATTGCCCCTACGAGGTGGGGAATAAATCGGTCGATAAACTCATCTTT. This chain uses TRDV1 with TRDJ1; D may correspond to TRDD2 or TRDD3 (5 bases each). In germline, CDR1 is TSWWSYY, CDR2 QGS. This CDR3 has 21 residues.

On this clone itself: The protein held in TCRdb is that of a much larger clone and does not match this DNA's translation at residue 13, likely because of a read error; the protein shown is translated from the DNA. The V gene is TRDV1, the J gene TRDJ1; 12 bases match TRDD3. In the absence of a J gene in TCRdb, the DNA was matched to germline to assign it here. V dropped 3 bases and J dropped 1; count of bases not matched to a gene: 12. CDR3 size: 19 residues. The germline gives CDR1 TSWWSYY, CDR2 QGS. The CDR3 region has the DNA TGTGCTCTTGGGGACCGCGACTGGGGGATACCCAGAAGCACCGATAAACTCATCTTT. Protein: CALGDRDWGIPRSTDKLIF.

As to this clone: TCRdb lists the protein of a much larger clone for this DNA, which differs at residue 15, so this is likely a read error; the protein given here is translated from the DNA itself. The gene calls are TRDV1 and TRDJ1, with TRDD2 as a possible D gene (8 bases). Because TCRdb records no J gene, it was assigned here through a match of the DNA to germline. The ends were cut back, 0 bases at V and 0 bases at J, with 41 bases in the middle. CDR3 size: 26 residues. Germline V CDR1 and CDR2: TSWWSYY, QGS. CDR3 DNA: TGTGCTCTTGGGGAACTAGATTGGTTGGGGAACTTCCTACGTGCTGGGGGGACTCGGTACACCGATAAACTCATCTTT. It codes for CALGELDWLGNFLRAGGTRYTDKLIF.

With respect to this clone: A read error likely explains why the TCRdb protein, taken from a much larger clone, differs from this DNA's translation at residue 5; the protein shown is translated from the DNA. This chain connects TRDV1 to TRDJ1; D ambiguous. No J gene was available from TCRdb, and it was assigned here by a germline match of the DNA. The CDR3 runs 13 residues. V was pared by 4 bases and J by 4 bases, with 10 bases between. Germline-derived CDR1 and CDR2 are TSWWSYY and QGS. CDR3: CALGGFRSDKLIF. DNA for the CDR3: TGTGCTCTTGGGGGATTTCGCAGCGATAAACTCATCTTT.

This clone was detected ten times or more. The genes are TRDV2 and TRDJ1; 12 nucleotides match TRDD3. TCRdb supplies no J gene; here it was assigned by aligning the nucleotide sequence to germline. Losses at the gene ends were 0 bases for V and 0 bases for J; bases not matched to a gene: 7. Germline V gene data show CDR1 as GEAIGNYY and CDR2 as EKD. The CDR3 runs 18 residues. CDR3 bases: TGTGCCTGTGACACCATATCACTGGGGGATACCAACACCGATAAACTCATCTTT. Protein sequence: CACDTISLGDTNTDKLIF.

In its sample, this clone was seen a few times. A far larger clone is one base from this, pointing to a likely read error. Other DNA sequences from this sample encode an identical CDR3 as well. The chain employs TRDV1 and TRDJ1; 11 bases are a match to TRDD3. TCRdb gives no J gene; it was assigned here by matching the DNA to germline. The CDR3 totals 24 residues. J was trimmed by 3 bases and V by 5 bases; bases with no gene match: 32. Germline V lookup: CDR1 TSWWSYY, CDR2 QGS. This CDR3 reads CALGNSPHILPNHWGISKADKLIF. The DNA for the CDR3 is TGTGCTCTTGGGAACTCCCCCCACATACTCCCTAACCACTGGGGGATAAGCAAGGCCGATAAACTCATCTTT.

Comments on this clone: The protein in TCRdb stems from a much larger clone and differs at residue 11 from this DNA's translation, likely a read error; here the protein is translated from the DNA. The chain has TRDV1 and TRDJ1; tentatively, D is TRDD2 or TRDD3 (5 bases each). TCRdb offers no J gene call, so here the DNA was matched to germline to obtain one. Germline-derived CDR1 and CDR2 are TSWWSYY and QGS. The CDR3 sequence is 17 residues long. V lost 1 base, J lost 5 bases, and 20 bases lay in between. The CDR3 nucleotides are TGTGCTCTTGGGGAACCGCCCTACGGGGGGGTCCCAGATAAACTCATCTTT. Protein: CALGEPPYGGVPDKLIF.

This clone occurred a few times. TCRdb's protein for this DNA is that of a much larger clone and differs from the translation at residue 9, likely a read error; the protein shown is the DNA translation. The chain carries TRDV1 and TRDJ1; D gene unclear. This CDR3 comprises 16 residues. Trimming took off 6 bases at V and 4 bases at J, with 21 bases between the two ends. Looked up from germline, CDR1 is TSWWSYY and CDR2 is QGS. The CDR3 region has the DNA TGTGCTCTTGGTAGGGCTACTCTGAGGGACAACGATAAACTCATCTTT. It is translated as CALGRATLRDNDKLIF.

This clone occurred a few times. TCRdb's protein, taken from a much larger clone, differs from this DNA's translation at residue 12, likely owing to a read error; the protein displayed comes from the DNA. The chain has TRDV1 and TRDJ1, with D perhaps matching TRDD3 (7 bases). Germline V gene lookup returns CDR1 TSWWSYY and CDR2 QGS. Trimming pared 4 bases from V and 3 bases from J, leaving 21 bases between. The CDR3 runs to 17 residues. CDR3 protein: CALGVLRGILYPDKLIF. The CDR3 DNA reads TGTGCTCTTGGGGTCCTACGTGGGATACTTTACCCCGATAAACTCATCTTT.

As for this clone: TCRdb attributes to this sequence the protein of a much larger clone, which differs from the DNA translation at residue 24; a read error is likely, and the protein displayed is translated from the DNA. CDR3 amino acids: CALGVPYRFLPFPTGHIAGGEYTGKLIF. In nucleotides, the CDR3 is TGTGCTCTTGGGGTACCATATAGATTCCTACCATTCCCCACTGGACACATAGCTGGCGGTGAGTACACCGGTAAACTCATCTTT. The chain joins TRDV1 to TRDJ1, with 7 positions matching TRDD2. In the absence of a J gene in TCRdb, the DNA was matched to germline to assign it here. Germline V gene sequence: CDR1 TSWWSYY, CDR2 QGS. The CDR3 runs to 28 residues.

Regarding this clone: The TCRdb protein comes from a much larger clone and disagrees with this DNA's translation at residue 5, likely due to a read error; the protein given here is derived from the DNA. The J gene is TRDJ1, the V gene TRDV2; 11 bases match TRDD3. TCRdb supplies no J gene; here it was assigned by aligning the nucleotide sequence to germline. Unmatched junction bases numbered 9, after V lost 3 bases and J lost 4 bases. This CDR3 has 16 residues. Germline values: CDR1 GEAIGNYY, CDR2 EKD. CDR3 residues: CACDALAGGYSDKLIF. The CDR3 nucleotides are TGTGCCTGTGACGCACTTGCTGGGGGATACAGCGATAAACTCATCTTT.

The rearrangement links TRDV1 to TRDJ1, with 9 nucleotides matching TRDD2. Assignment of the J gene here rests on matching the DNA to germline, because TCRdb gives none. The CDR3 is 31 residues long. CDR1 is TSWWSYY, CDR2 QGS, per germline. The V gene end was trimmed by 1 base and the J gene end by 6 bases; junction bases not matched to a gene: 54. The CDR3 sequence: CALGEHRGLLPSYLHPYRPLLVRGYTNKLIF. The CDR3 DNA is TGTGCTCTTGGGGAACATCGTGGCCTCCTTCCTTCCTACCTCCACCCTTACCGACCCCTTTTGGTGAGGGGGTACACTAATAAACTCATCTTT.

This clone has only a few counts. This sequence is one base from a far larger clone and is likely a read error. Other DNA sequences in the sample encode the same CDR3. The J gene is TRDJ1, the V gene TRDV1, with 10 bases identical to TRDD3. The J gene is absent in TCRdb and was assigned here via DNA matching to germline. Germline CDR1 reads TSWWSYY; CDR2 reads QGS. The length of the CDR3 is 22 residues. V lost 2 bases and J lost 0; bases outside the gene matches: 21. The chain's CDR3 is CALGELSYNVLLGDAYTDKLIF. CDR3 nucleotide sequence: TGTGCTCTTGGGGAATTAAGCTACAACGTCTTACTGGGGGATGCTTACACCGATAAACTCATCTTT.

As to this clone: TCRdb's protein for this DNA is that of a much larger clone and differs from the translation at residue 7, likely a read error; the protein shown is the DNA translation. This chain joins TRDV1 and TRDJ1, with 13 bases matching TRDD3. Germline loops: CDR1 TSWWSYY, CDR2 QGS. CDR3 size: 25 residues. V trimming: 5 bases; J trimming: 0 bases; junction bases outside the gene matches: 30. The CDR3 loop reads CALGSLLRGLTGGYAFPPYTDKLIF. The CDR3 DNA is TGTGCTCTTGGGAGCCTTCTGCGAGGCCTTACTGGGGGATACGCGTTTCCCCCGTACACCGATAAACTCATCTTT.

This chain connects TRDV2 to TRDJ1; D is perhaps TRDD3 (5 bases). The J gene, absent from TCRdb, was called here by matching the DNA to germline. The CDR3 sequence is 17 residues long. The germline CDR1 and CDR2 sequences are GEAIGNYY and EKD. V was cut by 0 bases and J by 0 bases, with 16 bases left in between. The CDR3 spells CACDTLTRGSNTDKLIF. CDR3 DNA: TGTGCCTGTGACACCCTTACCAGGGGGTCGAACACCGATAAACTCATCTTT.

This clone came up many times. A single base is all that separates this from a far larger clone, so a read error is likely. Within the sample, other DNA sequences also encode this same CDR3. The V gene is TRDV1, the J gene TRDJ1, with D unclear. CDR1 is TSWWSYY and CDR2 is QGS in the germline V gene. The CDR3 covers 15 residues. The CDR3 is CALGLSPTATVKLIF. CDR3 sequence (DNA): TGTGCCCTTGGGCTTAGCCCCACCGCCACCGTCAAACTCATCTTT.

On this clone itself: TCRdb's protein for this DNA is that of a much larger clone and differs from the translation at residue 17, likely a read error; the protein shown is the DNA translation. This CDR3 reads CALGESFPNRWLGRYTNKLIF. The DNA for the CDR3 is TGTGCTCTTGGGGAATCTTTTCCCAACCGGTGGCTGGGGAGATACACCAATAAACTCATCTTT. The chain recombines TRDV1 with TRDJ1; the D gene is possibly TRDD3 (6 bases). TCRdb offers no J gene call, so here the DNA was matched to germline to obtain one. Germline values: CDR1 TSWWSYY, CDR2 QGS. This CDR3 is 21 amino acids long.

This clone was seen a handful of times. The protein that TCRdb holds for this DNA derives from a much larger clone and differs from the translated DNA at residue 8, which likely indicates a read error; the protein shown here is translated from the DNA. V usage is TRDV1 and J usage is TRDJ1; D gene uncertain. CDR1 is TSWWSYY and CDR2 is QGS in the germline V gene. The CDR3 has 16 amino acids. Trimming cost V 2 bases and J 0 bases, with 13 bases left between them. The CDR3 sequence: CALGETRVAYTDKLIF. The CDR3 DNA reads TGTGCTCTTGGGGAAACAAGGGTCGCGTACACCGATAAACTCATCTTT.